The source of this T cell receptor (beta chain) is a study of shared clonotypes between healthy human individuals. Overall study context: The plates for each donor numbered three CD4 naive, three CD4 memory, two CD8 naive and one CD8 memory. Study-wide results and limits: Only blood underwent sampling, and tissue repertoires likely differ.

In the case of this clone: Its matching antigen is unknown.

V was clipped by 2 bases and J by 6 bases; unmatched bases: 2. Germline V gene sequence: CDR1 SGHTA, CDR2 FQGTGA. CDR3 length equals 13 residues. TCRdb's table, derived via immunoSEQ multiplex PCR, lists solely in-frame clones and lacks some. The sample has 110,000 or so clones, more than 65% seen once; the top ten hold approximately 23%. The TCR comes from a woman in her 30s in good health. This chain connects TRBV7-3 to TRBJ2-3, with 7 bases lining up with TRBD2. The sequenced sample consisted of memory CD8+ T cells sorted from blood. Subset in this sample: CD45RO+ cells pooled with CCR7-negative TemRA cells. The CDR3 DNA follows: TGTGCCAGCAGCTTAGCGGGAGCCGATACGCAGTATTTT. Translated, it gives CASSLAGADTQYF.